The next 18 T cell receptor beta chains were all read from a single sample in a study of cytomegalovirus exposure and HLA in healthy donors. With 60 Vbeta and 13 Jbeta primers, the PCR was carried out. Assay: immunoSEQ multiplex PCR; the TCRdb copy retains only in-frame clones and omits some. The table includes approximately 150,000 clones, approximately 72% detected once. The sequencing sample was made of PBMCs. These receptors all come from an older woman in good health and CMV-seronegative.

The chain joins TRBV7-2 to TRBJ2-3, with 15 bases that match TRBD2. The V segment lost 4 bases and the J segment 2 bases; nucleotides outside the gene matches: 1. This CDR3 contains 16 residues. The germline V gene has CDR1 SGHTA and CDR2 FQGNSA. CDR3 in DNA: TGTGCCAGCAGCTGGACTAGCGGGGGGGCCACAGATACGCAGTATTTT. Protein sequence: CASSWTSGGATDTQYF.

This CDR3 reads CASSTSTGGAFF. DNA of the CDR3: TGTGCCAGCAGCACATCCACAGGGGGAGCTTTCTTT. The chain employs TRBV7-3 and TRBJ1-1; 8 bases are shared with TRBD1. Germline V CDR1 and CDR2: SGHTA, FQGTGA. Trimming cost V 5 bases and J 10 bases; bases outside gene matches: 6. The CDR3 runs 12 residues.

This clone was recorded a few times. The chain joins TRBV19 to TRBJ1-3; TRBD1 matches at 7 bases. Germline lookup yields CDR1 LNHDA and CDR2 SQIVND (reference sequence). There are 13 residues in the CDR3. Unmatched junction bases numbered 2, after V lost 4 bases and J lost 5 bases. CDR3 in DNA: TGTGCCAGTAGTACGGGACAGCGAAACACCATATATTTT. Its protein is CASSTGQRNTIYF.

DNA of the CDR3: TGTGCCAGCAGCGTAAAGGGGGCGAAGAATGGAAACACCATATATTTT. Its translation: CASSVKGAKNGNTIYF. The chain combines TRBV2 with TRBJ1-3; TRBD1 aligns across 7 bases. The CDR3 consists of 16 residues. The germline V gene encodes CDR1 SNHLY and CDR2 FYNNEI. Trimming cost V 6 bases and J 3 bases; bases outside gene matches: 11.

The gene calls are TRBV19 and TRBJ2-1; 8 bases line up with TRBD1. There are 21 residues in the CDR3. Germline V CDR1 and CDR2: LNHDA, SQIVND (reference sequence). The J segment lost 0 bases and the V segment lost 4 bases, leaving 20 bases of the junction unmatched. Here the CDR3 reads CASSTDRGPGLRTSSYNEQFF. The CDR3 DNA follows: TGTGCCAGTAGTACTGACAGGGGACCAGGACTACGCACGAGCTCCTACAATGAGCAGTTCTTC. Full variable domain (remainder filled in from reference TRBV19 and TRBJ2-1): DGGITQSPKYLFRKEGQNVTLSCEQNLNHDAMYWYRQDPGQGLRLIYYSQIVNDFQKGDIAEGYSVSREKKESFPLTVTSAQKNPTAFYLCASSTDRGPGLRTSSYNEQFFGPGTRLTVL.

This chain joins TRBV5-8 and TRBJ1-1, with 8 bases lining up with TRBD1. CDR3 length: 15 residues. Germline CDR1 and CDR2: SGHTS and YDEGEE. V was pared by 5 bases and J by 1 base, with 7 bases of the junction left unmatched. The chain's CDR3 is CASRLGQGWNTEAFF. The CDR3 DNA reads TGTGCCAGCAGACTTGGACAGGGCTGGAACACTGAAGCTTTCTTT.

This clone was observed a handful of times. The J gene is TRBJ2-7, the V gene TRBV1; TRBD2 was called by the table and not checked on the DNA. TRBV1 is assigned pseudogene status. The CDR3 loop spans 13 amino acids. CDR3 DNA: TGCACCGGGTCGGGTTTAGCGGGAGGCGAGCAGTACTTC. It codes for CTGSGLAGGEQYF.

V usage is TRBV5-1 and J usage is TRBJ2-5; D not resolved. The V and J ends lost 4 bases and 9 bases respectively, with 4 bases between them. This CDR3 is 9 amino acids long. CDR1 SGHRS and CDR2 YFSETQ come from the germline V gene. CDR3: CASSPAQYF. CDR3 DNA: TGCGCCAGCAGCCCAGCCCAGTACTTC.

The chain links TRBV5-6 to TRBJ1-6; D not certain. With 4 bases removed from V and 0 bases from J, the gap between germline ends came to 11 bases. Germline CDR1 is SGHDT and CDR2 is YYEEEE. The CDR3 has 16 amino acids. CDR3 nucleotide sequence: TGTGCCAGCAGCCCCTTTCAGGTCTCCTATAATTCACCCCTCCACTTT. Protein sequence: CASSPFQVSYNSPLHF.

This clone was picked up a small number of times. This chain joins TRBV7-8 and TRBJ1-1; weak D call: TRBD1 (5 bases). Germline lookup yields CDR1 SGHVS and CDR2 FQNEAQ. Deletions cut 2 bases from V and 4 bases from J, with 11 bases between. This CDR3 comprises 14 residues. The DNA of the CDR3 is TGTGCCAGCAGCTTACTGGGGGGGAGCACTGAAGCTTTCTTT. Amino acid sequence: CASSLLGGSTEAFF.

V and J are TRBV7-2 and TRBJ2-3; D gene unclear. V was pared by 4 bases and J by 5 bases, with 13 bases between. The CDR3 contains 14 residues. Per the germline V gene, CDR1 is SGHTA and CDR2 is FQGNSA. CDR3 in DNA: TGTGCCAGCAGCTCCTCACCGTCCAGAGATACGCAGTATTTT. Residues: CASSSSPSRDTQYF.

This clone occurred a few times. The CDR3 loop reads CASSETSGIVYEQYF. In DNA, the CDR3 is TGTGCCAGCAGCGAGACTAGCGGGATTGTCTACGAGCAGTACTTC. The V gene is TRBV6-5, the J gene TRBJ2-7, with 11 nucleotides matching TRBD2. CDR1 and CDR2 from the germline V gene are MNHEY and SVGAGI. The CDR3 loop spans 15 amino acids. J lost 3 bases, V lost 6 bases, and 7 bases had no gene match.

This chain links TRBV4-2 with TRBJ2-2; 7 bases match TRBD2. V lost 3 bases and J lost 1; bases outside the gene matches: 2. The CDR3 spans 15 residues. In germline, CDR1 is LGHNA, CDR2 YNFKEQ. CDR3 in amino acids: CASSQSSGNTGELFF. The CDR3 nucleotides read TGTGCCAGCAGCCAGTCTAGCGGGAACACCGGGGAGCTGTTTTTT.

CDR3 DNA sequence: TGCGCCAGCAGCGCGGAGGGGCCGGGGGAGACCCAGTACTTC. Translating gives CASSAEGPGETQYF. V is TRBV5-1 and J is TRBJ2-5; weak D call: TRBD2 (6 bases). This CDR3 is built from 14 residues. Trimming left V 4 bases short and J 5 bases short, with 15 bases between. The germline gives CDR1 SGHRS, CDR2 YFSETQ. Full variable domain (outside the CDR3, taken from reference TRBV5-1 and TRBJ2-5): KAGVTQTPRYLIKTRGQQVTLSCSPISGHRSVSWYQQTPGQGLQFLFEYFSETQRNKGNFPGRFSGRQFSNSRSEMNVSTLELGDSALYLCASSAEGPGETQYFGPGTRLLVL.

This chain links TRBV10-3 with TRBJ1-6; D perhaps matches TRBD1 (6 bases). Germline lookup yields CDR1 ENHRY and CDR2 SYGVKD. V lost 2 bases to trimming and J lost 5 bases, with 13 bases between them. The CDR3 is made up of 16 amino acids. This CDR3 reads CAISEAAGVNNSPLHF. In DNA form, the CDR3 reads TGTGCCATCAGTGAGGCCGCAGGGGTAAATAATTCACCCCTCCACTTT.

The genes are TRBV5-1 and TRBJ1-2; tentatively, D is TRBD1 (5 bases). Trimming pared 0 bases from V and 8 bases from J, leaving 11 bases between. Germline V gene data show CDR1 as SGHRS and CDR2 as YFSETQ. This CDR3 is built from 13 residues. The CDR3 DNA sequence: TGCGCCAGCAGCTTGGAAGGGGCCTTGGGCTACACCTTC. Protein sequence: CASSLEGALGYTF.

This clone has a handful of counts. V and J are TRBV28 and TRBJ2-7, with D possibly TRBD2 on 7 matching bases. Germline V lookup: CDR1 MDHEN, CDR2 SYDVKM. The CDR3 sequence is 14 residues long. V lost 7 bases and J 4 bases, leaving 17 bases between the germline ends. CDR3 coding DNA: TGTGCCAGCACTTACGGCGGGGGCGCGTACGAGCAGTACTTC. The encoded protein is CASTYGGGAYEQYF.

This rearrangement joins TRBV7-9 to TRBJ2-4, with TRBD1 matching 9 bases. V trimming: 4 bases; J trimming: 9 bases; junction bases outside the gene matches: 10. In germline, CDR1 is SEHNR, CDR2 FQNEAQ (reference sequence). CDR3 length: 15 residues. CDR3 protein: CASSSPGTGPPIQYF. In nucleotides, the CDR3 is TGTGCCAGCAGCTCCCCTGGGACAGGGCCGCCCATTCAGTACTTC.